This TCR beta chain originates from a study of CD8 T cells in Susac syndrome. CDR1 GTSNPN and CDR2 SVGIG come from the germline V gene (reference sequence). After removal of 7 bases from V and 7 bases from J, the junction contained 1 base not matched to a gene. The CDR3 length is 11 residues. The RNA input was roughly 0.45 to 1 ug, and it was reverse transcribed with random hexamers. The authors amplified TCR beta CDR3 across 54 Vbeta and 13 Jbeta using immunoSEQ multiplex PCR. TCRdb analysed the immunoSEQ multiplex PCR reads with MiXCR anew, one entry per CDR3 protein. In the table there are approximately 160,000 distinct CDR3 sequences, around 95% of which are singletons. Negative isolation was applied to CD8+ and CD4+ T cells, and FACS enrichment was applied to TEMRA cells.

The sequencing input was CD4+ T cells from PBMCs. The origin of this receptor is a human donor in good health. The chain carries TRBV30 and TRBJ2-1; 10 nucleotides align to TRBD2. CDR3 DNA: TGTGCCTTGGGACTAGCGAATGAGCAGTTCTTC. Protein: CALGLANEQFF. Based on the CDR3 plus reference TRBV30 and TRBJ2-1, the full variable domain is SQTIHQWPATLVQPVGSPLSLECTVEGTSNPNLYWYRQAAGRGLQLLFYSVGIGQISSEVPQNLSASRPQDRQFILSSKKLLLSDSGFYLCALGLANEQFFGPGTRLTVL.